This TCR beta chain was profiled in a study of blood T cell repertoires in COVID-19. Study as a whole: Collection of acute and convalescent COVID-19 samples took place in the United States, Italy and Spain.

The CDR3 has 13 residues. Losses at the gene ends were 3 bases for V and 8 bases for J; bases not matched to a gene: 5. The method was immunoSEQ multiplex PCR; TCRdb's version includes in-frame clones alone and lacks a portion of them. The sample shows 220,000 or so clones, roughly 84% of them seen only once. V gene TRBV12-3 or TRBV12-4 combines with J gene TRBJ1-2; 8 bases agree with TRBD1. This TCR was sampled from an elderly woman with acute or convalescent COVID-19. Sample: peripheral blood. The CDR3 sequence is CASSFAQGGGYTF. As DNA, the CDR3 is TGTGCCAGCAGTTTCGCACAGGGGGGCGGCTACACCTTC.